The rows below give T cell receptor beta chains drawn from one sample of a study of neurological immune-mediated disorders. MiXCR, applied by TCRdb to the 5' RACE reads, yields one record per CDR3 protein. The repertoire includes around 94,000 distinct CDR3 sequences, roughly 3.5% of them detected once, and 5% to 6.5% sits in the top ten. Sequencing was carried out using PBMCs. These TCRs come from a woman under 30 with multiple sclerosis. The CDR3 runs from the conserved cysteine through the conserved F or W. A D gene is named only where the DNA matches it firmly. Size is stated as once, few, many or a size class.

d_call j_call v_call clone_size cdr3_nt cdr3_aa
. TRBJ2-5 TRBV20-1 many TGCAGTGCTATTTCCGGGACATTGGAGACCCAGTACTTC CSAISGTLETQYF
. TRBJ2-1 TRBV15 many TGTGCCACCAGCGGCGGACTGTCGAGCTCCTACAATGAGCAGTTCTTC CATSGGLSSSYNEQFF
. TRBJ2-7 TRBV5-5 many TGTGCCAGCAGTCGTGGGACAAACCCCGACTACGAGCAGTACTTC CASSRGTNPDYEQYF
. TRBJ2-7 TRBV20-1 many TGCAGTGCTAGCCACACCTCCTCCTACGAGCAGTACTTC CSASHTSSYEQYF
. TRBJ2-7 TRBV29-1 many TGCAGCGCCGCAACGGCGAGGACGAGCTCCTACGAGCAGTACTTC CSAATARTSSYEQYF
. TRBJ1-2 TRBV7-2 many TGTGCCAGCAGCTTATTGGGCAGGGCTGGCGGCTACACCTTC CASSLLGRAGGYTF
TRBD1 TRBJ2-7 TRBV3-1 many TGTGCCAGCAGCCAAGCAGGGGGCGATTACGAGCAGTACTTC CASSQAGGDYEQYF
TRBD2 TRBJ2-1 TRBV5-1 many TGCGCCAGCGCCTCAAATAGCGGGGTCTACAATGAGCAGTTCTTC CASASNSGVYNEQFF
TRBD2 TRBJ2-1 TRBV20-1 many TGCAGTGCTAGAGACGAGACTAGCGGAGACTACAATGAGCAGTTCTTC CSARDETSGDYNEQFF
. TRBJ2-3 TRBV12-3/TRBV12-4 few TGTGCCACCAAAAGGGGGGTTAGCACAGATACGCAGTATTTT CATKRGVSTDTQYF
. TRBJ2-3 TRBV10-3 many TGTGCCATCAAAGGGGCAGGGGACGATACGCAGTATTTT CAIKGAGDDTQYF
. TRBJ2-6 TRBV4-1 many TGCGCCAGCAGCCAAGATCCTTCTGGGGCCAACGTCCTGACTTTC CASSQDPSGANVLTF
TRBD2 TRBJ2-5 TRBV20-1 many TGCAGTGCCCCGGACACCGCTAGCGGGCAAGAGACCCAGTACTTC CSAPDTASGQETQYF
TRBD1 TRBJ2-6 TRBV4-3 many TGCGCCAGCAGCCAGGGTGACAGGGCTGGGGCCAACGTCCTGACTTTC CASSQGDRAGANVLTF
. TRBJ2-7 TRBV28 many TGTGCCAGCAGAAGGAGGGAGCAGTACTTC CASRRREQYF
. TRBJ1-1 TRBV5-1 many TGCGCCAGCAGCCCTTTGAATCAGGGGACTGAAGCTTTCTTT CASSPLNQGTEAFF
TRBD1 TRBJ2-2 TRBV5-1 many TGCGCCAGCAGCCCTCAGGTGCAGGGGGCTACCGGGGAGCTGTTTTTT CASSPQVQGATGELFF
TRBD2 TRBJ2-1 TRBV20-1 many TGCAGCCCGAGCGATACTAGCGGGGGCAATGAGCAGTTCTTC CSPSDTSGGNEQFF
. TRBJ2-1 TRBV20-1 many TGCAGTGCCAAACGCGGAGTATCTTGGAATGAGCAGTTCTTC CSAKRGVSWNEQFF
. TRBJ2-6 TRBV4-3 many TGCGCCAGCAGCCGATCAGACCCATCTGGGGCCAACGTCCTGACTTTC CASSRSDPSGANVLTF
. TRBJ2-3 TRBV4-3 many TGCGCCAGCAGCCAAGATGGGGCGGGAATAAGCACAGATACGCAGTATTTT CASSQDGAGISTDTQYF